The 32 T cell receptor beta chains presented below share a single source sample, sequenced in a study of CDR3 diversity in severe acne. From the PCR reads, TCRdb called clonotypes with MiXCR, one entry per CDR3 protein. The sample contains around 94,000 distinct CDR3 sequences, 51% of which appear only once. Material for sequencing was blood. Source of these receptors: a male donor with acne.

This clonotype was seen many times. The J gene is TRBJ2-1, the V gene TRBV18; TRBD2 agrees at 7 bases. Germline loops: CDR1 KGHSH, CDR2 LQKENI. The CDR3 extends over 17 amino acids. V was clipped by 0 bases and J by 0 bases; unmatched bases: 5. DNA of the CDR3: TGTGCCAGCTCACCACCCCTAGCGGTAAGCTCCTACAATGAGCAGTTCTTC. This gives the protein CASSPPLAVSSYNEQFF.

This chain joins TRBV7-2 and TRBJ2-7; a possible D gene is TRBD1 (6 bases). The CDR3 loop spans 16 amino acids. Germline V gene data show CDR1 as SGHTA and CDR2 as FQGNSA. Trimming took 6 bases from V and 4 from J, leaving 22 bases between them. Here the CDR3 reads CASSLPRRLGGYEQYF. The CDR3 DNA sequence: TGTGCCAGCAGTCTGCCCCGCCGTCTAGGGGGTTACGAGCAGTACTTC.

This clonotype occurred many times. The chain combines TRBV19 with TRBJ2-2; TRBD1 might be the D (5 bases). Deletions cut 1 base from V and 6 bases from J, with 9 bases between. Germline V CDR1 and CDR2: LNHDA, SQIVND (reference sequence). The CDR3 is made up of 14 amino acids. CDR3 region: CASSIAEGAGELFF. The CDR3 DNA is TGTGCCAGTAGTATAGCCGAAGGGGCCGGGGAGCTGTTTTTT.

The V and J genes are TRBV28 and TRBJ1-2, with unresolved D. Trimming took 1 base from V and 6 from J, leaving 15 bases between them. Germline V gives CDR1 MDHEN, CDR2 SYDVKM. This CDR3 contains 15 residues. The CDR3: CASSLLTAGEDGYTF. In nucleotides, the CDR3 is TGTGCCAGCAGTTTATTAACCGCCGGCGAGGATGGCTACACCTTC.

The rearrangement uses TRBV15 and TRBJ1-1, with no clear D. The germline CDR1 and CDR2 sequences are LNHNV and YYDKDF (reference sequence). The V gene lost 0 bases and the J gene lost 7 bases, with 9 bases spanning the gap. There are 13 residues in the CDR3. CDR3 amino acids: CATSRDPGLEAFF. DNA for the CDR3: TGTGCCACCAGCAGAGATCCGGGTCTTGAAGCTTTCTTT.

This clonotype came up many times. V gene TRBV15 combines with J gene TRBJ2-1; the match to TRBD2 covers 10 bases. V lost 3 bases to trimming and J lost 3 bases; unmatched junction nucleotides: 11. CDR1 LNHNV and CDR2 YYDKDF come from the germline V gene (reference sequence). CDR3 length: 18 amino acids. The CDR3 spells CATSRGDGAGGFYNEQFF. CDR3 sequence (DNA): TGTGCCACCAGCAGGGGGGATGGAGCGGGAGGGTTCTACAATGAGCAGTTCTTC. Full variable domain (outside the CDR3, taken from reference TRBV15 and TRBJ2-1): DAMVIQNPRYQVTQFGKPVTLSCSQTLNHNVMYWYQQKSSQAPKLLFHYYDKDFNNEADTPDNFQSRRPNTSFCFLDIRSPGLGDTAMYLCATSRGDGAGGFYNEQFFGPGTRLTVL.

As regards this clonotype: This may be a read error, as it is one base from a much larger clone. The CDR3 does not end in the conserved phenylalanine or tryptophan, so this is likely a read error. The CDR3 spells CASSELVWKTGTSYEQYS. CDR3 in DNA: TGTGCCAGCAGTGAATTGGTATGGAAAACGGGAACCTCCTACGAGCAGTACTCC. The chain couples TRBV2 to TRBJ2-7; tentatively, D is TRBD2 (5 bases). V lost 2 bases and J 0 bases, leaving 20 bases between the germline ends. This CDR3 has 18 amino acids. CDR1 is SNHLY and CDR2 is FYNNEI in the germline V gene.

Many counts were recorded for this clonotype. CDR3 residues: CASSPTSGRNEQFF. The CDR3 DNA follows: TGTGCCAGCAGTCCGACTAGCGGGAGAAATGAGCAGTTCTTC. The V gene is TRBV12-3 or TRBV12-4, the J gene TRBJ2-1, with 12 bases lining up with TRBD2. The CDR3 runs to 14 residues. The junction had 3 bases not matched to a gene; V was cut back by 5 bases and J by 7 bases.

This clonotype was seen a single time. The chain combines TRBV20-1 with TRBJ2-5, with 10 bases that match TRBD2. Germline V gene sequence: CDR1 DFQATT, CDR2 SNEGSKA (reference sequence). J gave up 4 bases and V 8 bases, and 7 bases lay outside the gene matches. This CDR3 is 13 amino acids long. CDR3 in DNA: TGCAGTTCAGGACTAGCGGAACCAGAGACCCAGTACTTC. Translated: CSSGLAEPETQYF.

This clonotype came up a few times. This sequence joins TRBV18 and TRBJ1-2; D is ambiguous. The V end lost 0 bases, the J end lost 4 bases, and 6 bases lay between the germline ends. Looked up from germline, CDR1 is KGHSH and CDR2 is LQKENI. The CDR3 runs to 13 residues. The DNA for the CDR3 is TGTGCCAGCTCACCACCGGCAGGCTATGGCTACACCTTC. It is translated as CASSPPAGYGYTF.

This clonotype occurred once. This chain connects TRBV28 to TRBJ2-2, with D possibly TRBD1 on 5 matching bases. This CDR3 region has 11 residues. Germline assignment: CDR1 MDHEN and CDR2 SYDVKM. V shed 4 bases and J shed 8 bases, with 5 bases lying between them. The chain's CDR3 is CASSWTGELFF. The CDR3 nucleotides are TGTGCCAGCAGTTGGACAGGGGAGCTGTTTTTT.

In its sample, this clonotype was seen many times. This chain links TRBV9 with TRBJ2-3, with D possibly being TRBD2 (5 bases). The germline V gene encodes CDR1 SGDLS and CDR2 YYNGEE. The ends were cut back, 3 bases at V and 3 bases at J, with 11 bases in the middle. The CDR3 loop spans 14 amino acids. CDR3: CASSGLGSTDTQYF. The CDR3 DNA reads TGTGCCAGCAGCGGCCTGGGGAGTACAGATACGCAGTATTTT.

This clonotype was seen only a few times. This chain uses TRBV28 with TRBJ2-1, with 13 bases aligning to TRBD2. From germline, CDR1 is MDHEN and CDR2 SYDVKM. With V trimmed by 8 bases and J by 7 bases, 2 bases remained unmatched. The CDR3 contains 13 residues. The CDR3, as DNA: TGTGCCAGCTGGACTAGCGGGAGTAATGAGCAGTTCTTC. Amino acids: CASWTSGSNEQFF.

This clonotype has a single count. A read error may be the cause here, since a much bigger clone is one base away. The chain carries TRBV9 and TRBJ1-1; no reliable D call. Trimming removed 4 bases at V and 0 bases at J, with 13 bases between. Germline assignment: CDR1 SGDLS and CDR2 YYNGEE. The CDR3 length is 15 residues. CDR3 sequence reads: CASSIDGGMNTEAFF. The CDR3 nucleotides are TGTGCCAGCAGCATAGATGGAGGTATGAACACTGAAGCTTTCTTT.

This clonotype has a count of ten or more. Written as DNA, the CDR3 is TGCAGTGCCCAAGATCAAGAGACCCAGTACTTC. This encodes CSAQDQETQYF. This rearrangement joins TRBV20-1 to TRBJ2-5; no clear D. CDR1 is DFQATT, CDR2 SNEGSKA, per germline (reference sequence). The CDR3 totals 11 residues. V shed 6 bases and J shed 2 bases, with 7 bases lying between them.

CDR3 sequence reads: CASSLARPGRGREREQFF. CDR3 DNA sequence: TGCGCCAGCAGCTTGGCCAGGCCAGGCCGGGGACGGGAACGGGAGCAGTTCTTC. The chain recombines TRBV5-1 with TRBJ2-1; D may correspond to TRBD1 or TRBD2 (5 bases each). The CDR3 consists of 18 residues. The V gene lost 0 bases and the J gene lost 10 bases, with 26 bases spanning the gap. Germline V CDR1 and CDR2: SGHRS, YFSETQ.

The rearrangement links TRBV7-2 to TRBJ2-5; D gene uncertain. V lost 4 bases, J lost 0 bases, and 15 bases lay in between. The CDR3 has 16 residues. The germline V gene has CDR1 SGHTA and CDR2 FQGNSA. The CDR3 loop reads CASSSGPFRDQETQYF. The CDR3 DNA is TGTGCCAGCAGCTCCGGCCCTTTCAGAGACCAAGAGACCCAGTACTTC.

This clonotype was found many times. The chain recombines TRBV7-8 with TRBJ2-1; unclear D gene. Germline CDR1 SGHVS, CDR2 FQNEAQ. Trimming shortened V by 0 bases and J by 2 bases, and 8 bases separated the two germline ends. The CDR3 loop spans 15 amino acids. The CDR3 spells CASSLAAGTYNEQFF. CDR3 nucleotides: TGTGCCAGCAGCTTAGCGGCCGGAACCTACAATGAGCAGTTCTTC.

The V and J genes are TRBV7-9 and TRBJ2-7; 11 positions agree with TRBD2. Germline V lookup: CDR1 SEHNR, CDR2 FQNEAQ (reference sequence). The length of the CDR3 is 17 residues. Losses at the gene ends were 5 bases for V and 2 bases for J; bases not matched to a gene: 11. The CDR3 protein is CASSPRGTSGSPYEQYF. CDR3 nucleotides: TGTGCCAGCAGCCCTCGAGGGACTAGCGGTTCCCCCTACGAGCAGTACTTC.

The rearrangement joins TRBV15 to TRBJ2-7, with a tentative D call TRBD1 (5 bases). The CDR3 totals 14 residues. V was shortened by 0 bases and J by 4 bases, with 10 bases between the two germline ends. Germline-derived CDR1 and CDR2 are LNHNV and YYDKDF (reference sequence). CDR3 in DNA: TGTGCCACCAGCAGAGATAGGAGACAGTACGAGCAGTACTTC. It codes for CATSRDRRQYEQYF.

The gene calls are TRBV7-9 and TRBJ2-5; 8 nucleotides match TRBD2. The CDR3 covers 15 residues. Germline CDR1 is SEHNR and CDR2 is FQNEAQ (reference sequence). Trimming took 5 bases from V and 4 from J; bases not matched to a gene: 9. Written as DNA, the CDR3 is TGTGCCAGCAGCCCAGGGGCGGGAGGTGGAGAGACCCAGTACTTC. Its translation is CASSPGAGGGETQYF.

This clonotype was recorded once. The chain carries TRBV2 and TRBJ2-5; D uncertain. Gene TRBJ2-7 matches the end of the DNA better, so the J call may be wrong. The germline V gene has CDR1 SNHLY and CDR2 FYNNEI. The length of the CDR3 is 12 residues. The CDR3 loop is CASAERSYEQYF. CDR3 nucleotides: TGTGCCAGCGCGGAGAGATCCTACGAGCAGTACTTC.

The chain carries TRBV19 and TRBJ2-2; TRBD1 agrees at 8 bases. The CDR3 extends over 13 amino acids. J was trimmed by 6 bases and V by 9 bases; bases with no gene match: 6. Germline V CDR1 and CDR2: LNHDA, SQIVND (reference sequence). This CDR3 reads CARLDRGPGELFF. CDR3 sequence (DNA): TGTGCCAGGCTCGACAGGGGTCCCGGGGAGCTGTTTTTT.

The chain is built from TRBV7-9 and TRBJ2-7, with a possible D match to TRBD2 (7 bases). Deletions cut 4 bases from V and 1 base from J, with 20 bases between. Per the germline V gene, CDR1 is SEHNR and CDR2 is FQNEAQ (reference sequence). The CDR3 is 17 amino acids. CDR3 nucleotides: TGTGCCAGCAGCTCAACGTTTGAGGCGGGGGCGTCCTACGAGCAGTACTTC. This codes for CASSSTFEAGASYEQYF. The entire variable domain, with the rest obtained from reference TRBV7-9 and TRBJ2-7, is as follows: DTGVSQNPRHKITKRGQNVTFRCDPISEHNRLYWYRQTLGQGPEFLTYFQNEAQLEKSRLLSDRFSAERPKGSFSTLEIQRTEQGDSAMYLCASSSTFEAGASYEQYFGPGTRLTVT.

This clonotype was seen more than once but under ten times. The genes are TRBV7-2 and TRBJ2-7; TRBD1 aligns across 9 bases. This CDR3 contains 14 residues. J was trimmed by 9 bases and V by 3 bases; bases with no gene match: 9. The V gene's germline CDR1 is SGHTA and CDR2 FQGNSA. CDR3 amino acids: CTSSLGQGSTRQYF. The DNA for the CDR3 is TGTACCAGCAGCTTGGGACAGGGATCTACGAGGCAGTACTTC.

The table lists this clonotype with a few counts. The chain is built from TRBV7-9 and TRBJ2-6; 7 nucleotides agree with TRBD1. Germline assignment: CDR1 SEHNR and CDR2 FQNEAQ (reference sequence). Trimming at V came to 5 bases and at J to 2 bases, leaving 3 bases not matched to a gene. CDR3 length equals 15 residues. CDR3 region: CASSPQGAGANVLTF. CDR3 in DNA: TGTGCCAGCAGCCCGCAGGGGGCTGGGGCCAACGTCCTGACTTTC.

The chain joins TRBV20-1 to TRBJ2-7; 9 bases line up with TRBD2. The CDR3 loop spans 12 amino acids. The junction had 5 bases not matched to a gene; V was cut back by 3 bases and J by 8 bases. Germline CDR1 is DFQATT and CDR2 is SNEGSKA (reference sequence). The CDR3 DNA reads as TGCAGTGCTAGCTTAGCGGGAGTTAAGCAGTACTTC. Translated: CSASLAGVKQYF.

The J gene is TRBJ1-1, the V gene TRBV10-1, with D possibly being TRBD1 (5 bases). V shed 2 bases and J shed 0 bases, with 10 bases lying between them. CDR3 length: 15 residues. CDR1 and CDR2 (germline): WNHNN, SYGVQD (reference sequence). CDR3 DNA: TGCGCCAGCAGTGAGCTTCCGGGGGTGAACACTGAAGCTTTCTTT. Translation: CASSELPGVNTEAFF.

There are many counts of this clonotype. The gene calls are TRBV25-1 and TRBJ1-4, with D hard to call. Trimming stripped 3 bases from V and 7 bases from J, with 6 bases between. Germline V CDR1 and CDR2: MGHDK, SYGVNS. The CDR3 extends over 12 amino acids. Written as DNA, the CDR3 is TGTGCCAGCAGTGAGATTGGTGAAAAACTGTTTTTT. Translation gives CASSEIGEKLFF. Using reference TRBV25-1 and TRBJ1-4 for the parts outside the CDR3, the full variable domain is EADIYQTPRYLVIGTGKKITLECSQTMGHDKMYWYQQDPGMELHLIHYSYGVNSTEKGDLSSESTVSRIRTEHFPLTLESARPSHTSQYLCASSEIGEKLFFGSGTQLSVL.

The sample holds many counts of this clonotype. CDR3: CASSPAPPEEDTQYF. The CDR3, as DNA: TGTGCCAGCAGTCCAGCACCGCCCGAGGAAGATACGCAGTATTTT. J is TRBJ2-3 and V is TRBV12-3 or TRBV12-4; D gene ambiguous. CDR3 length: 15 residues. The V end lost 5 bases, the J end lost 5 bases, and 17 bases lay between the germline ends.

To note about this clonotype: Given a much more abundant clone one base away, this may be a read error. This sequence joins TRBV5-1 and TRBJ1-1; D not resolved. V gave up 3 bases and J gave up 1 base, with 7 bases separating them. Germline CDR1 reads SGHRS; CDR2 reads YFSETQ. The CDR3 covers 13 residues. CDR3: CASSSVPNTEAFF. The CDR3 nucleotides read TGCGCCAGCAGCTCGGTTCCGAACACTGAAGCTTTCTTT.

Comments on this clonotype: One end of the junction fails to match germline, which may point to a read error. CDR3 DNA sequence: TGTGTCTGGAGCATCACCGGGGAGCTGTTTTTT. It translates to CVWSITGELFF. The chain joins TRBV30 to TRBJ2-2; no clear D gene. Germline V gene lookup returns CDR1 GTSNPN and CDR2 SVGIG (reference sequence). CDR3 size: 11 residues.